The TCR beta chain under discussion was sequenced for a study of CD8+ T cells in alopecia areata (dated by TCRdb to between 2017 and 2018). For context, the study as a whole: The treated patients, all with moderate-to-severe alopecia areata, were enrolled in an open-label pilot trial of oral tofacitinib given at 5 to 10 mg twice daily. In both human patients and the C3H/HeJ mouse model, the study applied high-throughput TCRbeta sequencing to look at T cell clonal expansion in alopecia areata. TCRbeta CDR3 regions were amplified by immunoSEQ multiplex PCR with 35 Vbeta forward and 13 Jbeta reverse primers. Patients stayed on tofacitinib for 6 to 18 months and then had 6 months of follow-up off drug so that delayed response and recurrence could be assessed. Scalp clonality was compared among normal scalp (n=4), patchy alopecia areata scalp (n=8), and alopecia totalis/universalis scalp (n=8). Patients on tofacitinib were biopsied at baseline and after 4 and 24 weeks of treatment, and several of the patients also had a later scalp biopsy. In humans, TCRbeta sequencing was performed on scalp tissue and on sorted CD4+ and CD8+ peripheral blood T cells from healthy controls and from patients with patchy or totalis/universalis alopecia areata. RNA was obtained with the PAXgene miRNA kit for fixed scalp, the miRNeasy kit for PBMCs, and the RNeasy kit for mouse skin.

According to the germline V gene, CDR1 reads SGHDT and CDR2 reads YYEEEE. Measured from the cysteine to the phenylalanine, the CDR3 is 14 residues long. The read is trimmed to its CDR3 DNA, 42 bases read in frame from base 1. Relative to germline, V is 4 bases shorter and J is 4 bases shorter, with 13 bases between their ends. The library was obtained by the immunoSEQ multiplex PCR assay. For TCR sequencing, RNA was extracted from every sample and reverse transcribed into cDNA to serve as template. SuperScript III was used for first-strand cDNA synthesis, primed with a 2:1 mix of oligo-dT and random hexamers. A synthetic immune receptor repertoire was used to measure amplification bias, and any remaining bias was corrected computationally. Processing in the source paper ran as follows. Raw reads were preprocessed to remove errors, and CDR3 was defined according to IMGT conventions as the region from the conserved cysteine to phenylalanine. Clonality was computed by normalizing Shannon entropy by log2 of the number of productive unique TCRs and subtracting the result from 1. Scalp TCRbeta sequences were cross-referenced with sorted blood CD4 and CD8 repertoires so that the CD4 or CD8 identity of scalp clones could be inferred. TCRdb obtained this table from immuneACCESS and retained in-frame rearrangements with V and J assigned. These tables miss some clones; where compared with another copy, unresolved V genes account for less than half of the shortfall, and the remainder is unexplained. Clone size and V and J calls were adopted from that table, with D and trimming inferred from the DNA. The sample yields roughly 130,000 clones; 58% were counted once. Of the sample, 4.5% to 5.5% is held by the ten largest clones.

In the case of this clone: It lacks a known antigen. No quality values exist for individual bases; no much larger clone is one base distant.

The time point label for this specimen denotes: baseline before oral tofacitinib. From alopecia areata patients, peripheral blood was collected along with lesional scalp punch biopsies. PBMCs were separated by density centrifugation and stained for CD3, CD4 and CD8, after which CD4+ and CD8+ T cells were sorted on a FACSAria. Paper-wide results and their limitations: Shared TCR sequences between patients were less evident than in mice, which may be partly attributable to HLA diversity in the patient population. Lesional scalp, especially in alopecia totalis/universalis, showed higher clonality and more expanded CD8+ clones than normal scalp, suggesting antigenic drive. Resident alphabeta T cells in normal human skin are also sequenced, complicating scalp TCR repertoire analysis, unlike mouse skin dominated by gammadelta T cells.

This sequence uses TRBV5-6 and TRBJ2-3; TRBD2 might be the D gene, on 5 matching bases. Material: CD4+ T cells sorted from blood, obtained at week 0. The receptor comes from a human donor with alopecia areata. The nucleotides read TGTGCCAGCAGCCCATGGGCTAGCCCAGATACGCAGTATTTT. Translated, this gives CASSPWASPDTQYF.